The clone carrying this TCR beta chain was detected only a few times. The CDR3 totals 13 residues. V lost 5 bases and J lost 2, with 6 bases in between. The V gene's germline CDR1 is SGHTA and CDR2 FQGNSA. These data are taken from a study of cytomegalovirus exposure and HLA in healthy donors. The PCR employed 60 Vbeta primers together with 13 Jbeta primers. Only in-frame clones appear in the TCRdb table, and some are missing; sequencing was by immunoSEQ multiplex PCR. The sample has 100,000 to 120,000 clones, 13% to 15% seen once. The receptor comes from a female donor in good health and CMV-seronegative. The V gene is TRBV7-2, the J gene TRBJ2-2; no firm D call. Sample: PBMCs. The CDR3 coding sequence is TGTGCCAGCAGCGAGATTAACACCGGGGAGCTGTTTTTT. It encodes CASSEINTGELFF.